A selection of T cell receptor beta chains follows, all from one sample in a study of T cell responses to AZD1222 COVID-19 vaccine. Data came from immunoSEQ multiplex PCR; TCRdb stores just in-frame clones and leaves some out. The profile shows some 130,000 clones, over 90% of them singletons. The input for sequencing was peripheral blood, taken on day 0 of AZD1222 vaccination. These receptors were taken from an adult in good health. CDR3s include the opening cysteine and the closing phenylalanine or tryptophan. The D gene is left open where the match is weak. Not all rows give a size; the values are once, few, many and, for expanded clones, a class.

V gene	D gene	clone size	J gene	CDR3 DNA	CDR3 protein
TRBV6-5	.	.	TRBJ2-3	TGTGCCAGCAGTTACCTCATACAAAATACAGATACGCAGTATTTT	CASSYLIQNTDTQYF
TRBV20-1	.	.	TRBJ1-2	TGCAGTGCTAGAGATTCTAGTGGCTACACCTTC	CSARDSSGYTF
TRBV15	.	.	TRBJ2-5	TGTGCCACCAGCAAGACAGAGACCCAGTACTTC	CATSKTETQYF
TRBV2	TRBD1	.	TRBJ2-1	TGTGCCAGCAGTCCGACAGGGGGAATCTCCTACAATGAGCAGTTCTTC	CASSPTGGISYNEQFF
TRBV10-1	.	few	TRBJ1-2	TGCGCCAGCAGTCCCCAGGGGAGCTATGGCTACACCTTC	CASSPQGSYGYTF
TRBV7-9	TRBD1	.	TRBJ2-7	TGTGCCAGCAGAGCCGGGACAGGGGACTACGAGCAGTACTTC	CASRAGTGDYEQYF
TRBV5-1	TRBD2	.	TRBJ2-1	TGCGCCAGCAGCTTGGGAGGGACTAGCGGCGAAGAGCAGTTCTTC	CASSLGGTSGEEQFF
TRBV6-5	TRBD1	.	TRBJ1-2	TGTGCCAGCAGACCGGACAGGTCCCGGGATGGCTACACCTTC	CASRPDRSRDGYTF
TRBV30	TRBD1	.	TRBJ1-2	TGTGCCTGGAGTGGTGAGACAGGGGGCGTAGGCTACACCTTC	CAWSGETGGVGYTF
TRBV5-1	.	.	TRBJ2-7	TGCGCCAGCAGCTTCGGGACTCTCGGCTCCTACGAGCAGTACTTC	CASSFGTLGSYEQYF
TRBV10-3	.	.	TRBJ1-6	TGTGCCATCAGTGGGTTGGCAGGGGATAATTCACCCCTCCACTTT	CAISGLAGDNSPLHF
TRBV7-8	.	.	TRBJ1-1	TGTGCCAGCAGCTCACGGGCAGGTCGCTCAGCTTTCTTT	CASSSRAGRSAFF
TRBV28	TRBD1	.	TRBJ2-2	TGTGCCAGCAGTCCCAGAGGACAGGGGAACACCGGGGAGCTGTTTTTT	CASSPRGQGNTGELFF
TRBV30	.	.	TRBJ1-2	TGTGCCTGGAACCGGGGGGGCAAATATGGCTACACCTTC	CAWNRGGKYGYTF
TRBV7-9	TRBD2	once	TRBJ2-1	TGTGCCAGCAGCCCACGACTAGCGGACTCCTACAATGAGCAGTTCTTC	CASSPRLADSYNEQFF
TRBV5-1	TRBD1	.	TRBJ1-2	TGCGCCAGCAGCTTGGGGGGAACCGGACAGGGGGAAGGTGGCTACACCTTC	CASSLGGTGQGEGGYTF
TRBV28	TRBD1	.	TRBJ1-1	TGTGCCAGCAGTTCTCCGGGACAGGGCGCGAACACTGAAGCTTTCTTT	CASSSPGQGANTEAFF
TRBV27	TRBD1	once	TRBJ1-1	TGTGCCAGCAGTTTATCGGGACAGGGACAGAACACTGAAGCTTTCTTT	CASSLSGQGQNTEAFF
TRBV7-9	TRBD1	.	TRBJ2-5	TGTGCCAGCAGCCCACAGGGGGTAGCTCATCGAGAGACCCAGTACTTC	CASSPQGVAHRETQYF
TRBV2	.	.	TRBJ1-2	TGTGCCAGCAGTGAGGGCCCCGAACGAACCCATGGCTACACCTTC	CASSEGPERTHGYTF
TRBV6-5	TRBD1	.	TRBJ1-5	TGTGCCAGCAGTTCGATTGACAGGGGTTTAAATCAGCCCCAGCATTTT	CASSSIDRGLNQPQHF
TRBV6-5	TRBD1	.	TRBJ1-5	TGTGCCAGCAGTTACTTTCGGGACAGGGAAAATCAGCCCCAGCATTTT	CASSYFRDRENQPQHF
TRBV5-5	.	once	TRBJ2-7	TGTGCCAGCAGCTTGGTCGGGAGTCAGAGGGAGCAGTACTTC	CASSLVGSQREQYF
TRBV7-2	.	once	TRBJ1-2	TGTGCCAGCAGCTTAAGGAGGGAAACTGATGGCTACACCTTC	CASSLRRETDGYTF
TRBV5-1	TRBD1	.	TRBJ1-5	TGCGCCAGCAGCTTGAATCCCAGGGGGTCCCAGCATTTT	CASSLNPRGSQHF
TRBV7-3	TRBD2	.	TRBJ2-1	TGTGCCAGCAGCCTTATAGCGGGAGGATACAATGAGCAGTTCTTC	CASSLIAGGYNEQFF
TRBV6-1	.	few	TRBJ2-7	TGTGCCAGCAGTGAAGGAACGGCCCGCTACGAGCAGTACTTC	CASSEGTARYEQYF
TRBV6-5	.	.	TRBJ1-1	TGTGCCAGCAGTTACTCGAGTTCCGGGCCGAGCACTGAAGCTTTCTTT	CASSYSSSGPSTEAFF
TRBV30	.	.	TRBJ1-5	TGTGCCTGGAGTGCTACTGGGAGTTGGCAACCCCAGCATTTT	CAWSATGSWQPQHF
TRBV5-6	.	.	TRBJ2-2	TGTGCCAGCAGCTACCCCACGGAAACCGGGGAGCTGTTTTTT	CASSYPTETGELFF
TRBV14	.	.	TRBJ2-2	TGTGCCAGCAGCCAAGAATTAAACGGGGAGCTGTTTTTT	CASSQELNGELFF
TRBV6-5	TRBD1	.	TRBJ1-5	TGTGCCAGCAGTTACAAGACAGGGGTCCAGCCCCAGCATTTT	CASSYKTGVQPQHF
TRBV6-2/TRBV6-3	.	.	TRBJ2-7	TGTGCCAGCAGTCATGGGACTCCGCAGTACTTC	CASSHGTPQYF
TRBV5-1	.	few	TRBJ1-4	TGCGCCAGCAGCCCCGGCATCGGGGCAACTAATGAAAAACTGTTTTTT	CASSPGIGATNEKLFF
TRBV30	TRBD1	.	TRBJ2-7	TGTGCCACACAAACCGGGACAGTGGGCTACGAGCAGTACTTC	CATQTGTVGYEQYF